This T cell receptor beta chain was sequenced in a study of blood T cell repertoires in COVID-19 (dated by TCRdb to 2020 to 2022). Broadly, across the study: Collaborator samples came from the United States, Italy and Spain and covered acute and convalescent phases of COVID-19. The material from the prospective study consisted of cDNA or gDNA derived from T cells, B-cell-depleted T cells, or PBMCs. The dataset comprised deeply sampled blood TCRbeta repertoires from subjects exposed to, actively infected with, or recovered from COVID-19. The repertoires were released in a freely available public database meant as a resource for research on the immune response to SARS-CoV-2. The samples were drawn from two sources: the first 160 participants of the ongoing ImmuneRACE study, and fewer than 1,500 subjects contributed by 6 global collaborators. Nearly every sample came with metadata listing a de-identified subject ID, COVID-19 status, age in years and sex. HLA class I and class II types, where available, came from metadata supplied by the sample provider rather than from assay-based typing.

One collaborating source in Seattle enrolled patients during active infection and followed them longitudinally through the course of disease. Whole blood was collected in K2EDTA tubes by collaborating institutions according to the institutions' own protocols. For TCRbeta analysis, collaborators shipped samples in one of three forms: frozen whole blood, isolated PBMCs, or DNA extracted from either of those sample types. The table lists this clone with a count of one. Its antigen target is currently unknown. No much larger clone is present one base from it, and per-base qualities are unavailable. The investigation overall reported the following: Clinical and demographic metadata were provided uncurated, with the amount varying by source and participant.

TCRbeta CDR3 regions were amplified from genomic DNA by means of the immunoSEQ Assay, a bias-controlled multiplex PCR. The original methods were these. The number of nucleated cells in each sample was estimated from the amplification of reference gene primers within the assay. Sequence reads were collapsed and filtered to measure the absolute abundance of every unique TCRbeta CDR3 rearrangement. For each sample, productive Simpson clonality was calculated by taking the square root of Simpson's diversity index across productive rearrangements. The clones in this table, taken by TCRdb from immuneACCESS, are in-frame only. Not every clone is retained; where verified, under half of the shortfall comes from an unresolved V gene, and the cause of the rest is unknown. For V, J and clone size, that table is used; D and trimming come from the DNA. This sample comprises some 110,000 clones, 60% to 80% of them detected only once. The ten largest account for 6% of the sample.

CDR1 and CDR2, per the germline V gene, are KGHDR and SFDVKD. Cut back by 5 bases and 6 bases, the V and J ends lie 12 bases apart. The CDR3 numbers 13 residues from cysteine through phenylalanine. CDR3 DNA only is kept here, 39 bases in frame from base 1. This TCR was recovered from an older man with COVID-19, enrolled during active disease. The source material was peripheral blood. The rearrangement combines TRBV24-1 with TRBJ1-2; no D gene can be assigned with confidence. DNA sequence: TGTGCCACCAGTGCGGGGTCCCCGGATGGCTACACCTTC. This gives the protein CATSAGSPDGYTF.